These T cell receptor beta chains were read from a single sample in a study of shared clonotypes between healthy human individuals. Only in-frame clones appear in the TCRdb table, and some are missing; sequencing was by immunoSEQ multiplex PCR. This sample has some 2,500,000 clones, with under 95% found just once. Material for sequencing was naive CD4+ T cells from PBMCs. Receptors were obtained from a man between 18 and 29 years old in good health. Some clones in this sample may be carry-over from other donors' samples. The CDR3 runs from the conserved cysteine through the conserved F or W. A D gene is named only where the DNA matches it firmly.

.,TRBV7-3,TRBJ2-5,CASSLGHRQETQYF
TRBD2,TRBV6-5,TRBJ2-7,CASSYSLAGVGYEQYF
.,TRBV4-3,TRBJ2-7,CASSQDGGTSGEQYF
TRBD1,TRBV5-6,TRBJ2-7,CASSPLGDRREQYF
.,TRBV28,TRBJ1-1,CASSFRLEAFF
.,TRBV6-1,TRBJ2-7,CASREFLYEQYF
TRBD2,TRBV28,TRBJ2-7,CASSEWLAGEAEQYF
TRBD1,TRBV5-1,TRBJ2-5,CASSPEQGWGETQYF
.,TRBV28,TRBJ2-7,CASSAYPTEQYF
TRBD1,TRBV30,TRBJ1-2,CAWSAPGTANYGYTF